The table lists the clone carrying this T cell receptor beta chain with a few counts. What it binds is unknown. This CDR3 is built from 17 residues. Germline V gives CDR1 LGHNT, CDR2 FRNRAP. V was pared by 0 bases and J by 0 bases, with 12 bases between. The data belong to a study of CD8 T cells in ankylosing spondylitis. Study-level findings and limits: The study looked at matched synovial fluid samples from ankylosing spondylitis patients. Disease-linked clones were reported to be significantly enriched there. Eight highly homologous variants formed a TCR beta motif that appeared characteristic of ankylosing spondylitis blood. There were earlier reports of some motif variants in reactive arthritis synovial fluid and blood.

In making TCR beta libraries, quantitative 5'-RACE with molecular barcodes was used. TCRdb independently ran MiXCR on the 5' RACE reads; one entry per CDR3 protein. The table includes about 340,000 distinct CDR3 sequences, 8% detected once. Sequenced sample: blood, either unsorted or a sorted T cell fraction (not recorded which). The V gene is TRBV12-5, the J gene TRBJ2-1; tentative D call: TRBD1 (6 bases). The TCR comes from a male donor with ankylosing spondylitis. CDR3 protein: CASGLVIQGPSYNEQFF. CDR3 sequence (DNA): TGTGCTAGTGGTTTGGTTATACAGGGCCCCTCCTACAATGAGCAGTTCTTC.